This T cell receptor (beta chain) was sequenced in a study of blood T cell repertoires in COVID-19. TCRdb's table, derived via immunoSEQ multiplex PCR, lists solely in-frame clones and lacks some. Here the sample spans about 260,000 clones, over 70% being singletons. V lost 7 bases to trimming and J lost 1 base; unmatched junction nucleotides: 6. The germline gives CDR1 KGHDR, CDR2 SFDVKD. CDR3 length: 15 residues. Sequencing was performed on peripheral blood. The chain recombines TRBV24-1 with TRBJ1-1; 9 nucleotides align to TRBD1. The TCR was taken from a middle-aged woman who had recovered from COVID-19. CDR3 bases: TGTGCCACCAGGGGACAGGGACTGGAGAACACTGAAGCTTTCTTT. Its translation: CATRGQGLENTEAFF.